This paragraph covers one TCR beta chain sequence. These data come from a study of cytomegalovirus exposure and HLA in healthy donors. Germline lookup yields CDR1 SGHTA and CDR2 FQGNSA. The ends lost 5 bases at V and 4 bases at J; junction bases unmatched: 8. This CDR3 has 15 amino acids. Vbeta (60) and Jbeta (13) primers were used in the PCR. Using immunoSEQ multiplex PCR, the repertoire was profiled, and TCRdb retains in-frame clones only, with some absent. Recorded for this sample: around 52,000 clones. Sequencing was done on a sample of PBMCs. The gene calls are TRBV7-2 and TRBJ2-1, with 7 bases lining up with TRBD1. This receptor was obtained from a man aged 35-49 years in good health and CMV-seropositive. The CDR3 region is CASSKDREEYNEQFF. CDR3 in DNA: TGTGCCAGCAGCAAAGACAGGGAAGAGTACAATGAGCAGTTCTTC.